The 27 T cell receptor beta chains reported below all come from one sample, sequenced in a study of TIL therapy for anti-PD-1-resistant metastatic lung cancer. Regarding time point: pre-treatment sample, taken before nivolumab and TIL therapy. The libraries were made with immunoSEQ v3. The data were produced by immunoSEQ multiplex PCR, yet TCRdb's version contains in-frame clones alone and is incomplete. This table holds about 60,000 clones, around 86% found once. The sequencing here drew on blood, taken at baseline. These receptors originate from a person between 25 and 79 years old with non-small cell lung cancer.

In its sample, this clone was seen once. This rearrangement joins TRBV7-2 to TRBJ2-2; perhaps TRBD2 as D (6 bases). V was shortened by 9 bases and J by 4 bases, with 21 bases between the two germline ends. The CDR3 consists of 16 residues. CDR1 and CDR2 from the germline V gene are SGHTA and FQGNSA. CDR3 loop: CARGRVGAGGTGELFF. For the CDR3, the DNA is TGTGCCAGAGGACGAGTTGGGGCCGGGGGCACCGGGGAGCTGTTTTTT.

This chain links TRBV10-3 with TRBJ2-4; D gene uncertain. There are 13 residues in the CDR3. Germline V lookup: CDR1 ENHRY, CDR2 SYGVKD. Trimming cost V 8 bases and J 3 bases, with 11 bases left between them. CDR3 protein: CAIATSNKNIQYF. The CDR3 region has the DNA TGTGCCATCGCTACATCGAACAAAAACATTCAGTACTTC.

This rearrangement joins TRBV4-2 to TRBJ1-1, with D unresolved. The CDR3 runs to 15 residues. V was clipped by 4 bases and J by 6 bases, with 18 bases between them. Germline CDR1 reads LGHNA; CDR2 reads YNFKEQ. As DNA, the CDR3 is TGTGCCAGCAGCCCCAGGTGGGAGTTGGCCCCTGAAGCTTTCTTT. Protein sequence: CASSPRWELAPEAFF.

This clone was detected a few times. The chain uses TRBV7-2 and TRBJ2-2; 7 bases are shared with TRBD1. V trimming: 4 bases; J trimming: 0 bases; junction bases outside the gene matches: 2. CDR3 length equals 15 residues. Germline-derived CDR1 and CDR2 are SGHTA and FQGNSA. The CDR3 is CASSSTGTNTGELFF. The CDR3, as DNA: TGTGCCAGCAGCTCGACAGGGACGAACACCGGGGAGCTGTTTTTT.

The chain carries TRBV20-1 and TRBJ2-1; no firm D call. Trimming took off 1 base at V and 12 bases at J, with 7 bases between the two ends. This CDR3 comprises 10 residues. The germline CDR1 and CDR2 sequences are DFQATT and SNEGSKA (reference sequence). DNA of the CDR3: TGCAGTGCTAGAGGGGTCCTGCAGTTCTTC. It encodes CSARGVLQFF.

This clone was counted a single time. DNA for the CDR3: TGTGCCAGCAGGTCAAACAGGGCAACTAATGAAAAACTGTTTTTT. Protein: CASRSNRATNEKLFF. J is TRBJ1-4 and V is TRBV2, with D perhaps matching TRBD1 (6 bases). The CDR3 runs 15 residues. Germline lookup yields CDR1 SNHLY and CDR2 FYNNEI. The V and J ends lost 6 bases and 0 bases respectively, with 11 bases between them. The variable domain in full, completed from reference TRBV2 and TRBJ1-4, reads EPEVTQTPSHQVTQMGQEVILRCVPISNHLYFYWYRQILGQKVEFLVSFYNNEISEKSEIFDDQFSVERPDGSNFTLKIRSTKLEDSAMYFCASRSNRATNEKLFFGSGTQLSVL.

The chain employs TRBV29-1 and TRBJ1-5; perhaps TRBD1 as D (6 bases). The CDR3 covers 12 residues. Germline CDR1 is SQVTM and CDR2 is ANQGSEA. V lost 5 bases, J lost 7 bases, and 12 bases lay in between. This CDR3 is CSVLGQGQPQHF. CDR3 coding DNA: TGCAGCGTTTTGGGCCAGGGGCAGCCCCAGCATTTT.

This sequence joins TRBV1 and TRBJ2-7; whether TRBD1, the table's D call, matches the DNA was not checked. TRBV1 is reported as a pseudogene. The CDR3 extends over 15 amino acids. CDR3: CTSSQDRPGTYEQYF. CDR3 DNA sequence: TGCACCAGCAGCCAAGATCGACCAGGGACCTACGAGCAGTACTTC.

The chain links TRBV27 to TRBJ2-1, with D perhaps being TRBD1 or TRBD2 (5 bases each). V was clipped by 5 bases and J by 6 bases, with 23 bases between them. The CDR3 spans 17 residues. The V gene's germline CDR1 is MNHEY and CDR2 SMNVEV (reference sequence). This CDR3 is CASSLTPGTHDPNEQFF. The CDR3 DNA follows: TGTGCCAGCAGTCTTACCCCTGGGACGCACGACCCCAATGAGCAGTTCTTC.

V is TRBV15 and J is TRBJ2-7; either TRBD1 or TRBD2 may fit D (7 bases each). Trimming took off 1 base at V and 2 bases at J, with 12 bases between the two ends. The CDR3 contains 15 residues. Per germline, CDR1 LNHNV and CDR2 YYDKDF (reference sequence). The CDR3, as DNA: TGTGCCACCAGCAGAGGGGGAGGGGGCCCCTACGAGCAGTACTTC. Its translation: CATSRGGGGPYEQYF.

This sequence joins TRBV4-1 and TRBJ2-3; 13 nucleotides match TRBD2. The junction had 5 bases not matched to a gene; V was cut back by 1 base and J by 7 bases. Germline CDR1 reads MGHRA; CDR2 reads YSYEKL. This CDR3 has 16 residues. For the CDR3, the DNA is TGCGCCAGCAGCCAAGGCGGGACTAGCGGGGCCTATACGCAGTATTTT. Protein sequence: CASSQGGTSGAYTQYF.

The chain recombines TRBV5-1 with TRBJ2-1; 7 bases are shared with TRBD1. Germline V gene lookup returns CDR1 SGHRS and CDR2 YFSETQ. Trimming removed 0 bases from V and 8 bases from J; junction bases left unmatched: 8. The CDR3 totals 15 residues. The CDR3: CASSLEGGGYHEQFF. CDR3 nucleotides: TGCGCCAGCAGCTTGGAAGGGGGCGGGTACCATGAGCAGTTCTTC.

This clone has more than one count but fewer than ten. This chain joins TRBV12-5 and TRBJ2-1, with 13 bases aligning to TRBD2. Trimming removed 4 bases from V and 10 bases from J; junction bases left unmatched: 7. CDR1 is LGHNT and CDR2 is FRNRAP in the germline V gene. This CDR3 contains 15 residues. CDR3 in DNA: TGTGCTAGTGGTTGGGGACTAGCGGGACAGGGGGAGCAGTTCTTC. This gives the protein CASGWGLAGQGEQFF.

The chain couples TRBV6-5 to TRBJ2-1; D is unclear. CDR3 length: 14 residues. Looked up from germline, CDR1 is MNHEY and CDR2 is SVGAGI. Trimming stripped 4 bases from V and 0 bases from J, with 7 bases between. The CDR3 coding sequence is TGTGCCAGCAGTTCCCCGTTCTCCTACAATGAGCAGTTCTTC. Translating gives CASSSPFSYNEQFF.

This chain uses TRBV3-1 (or the pseudogene TRBV3-2) with TRBJ2-1; the match to TRBD2 covers 13 bases. Per germline, CDR1 LGHDT and CDR2 YNNKEL (reference sequence). J gave up 2 bases and V 4 bases, and 5 bases lay outside the gene matches. The CDR3 sequence is 17 residues long. For the CDR3, the DNA is TGTGCCAGCAGCCTAGGACTAGCGGGAGCGACCTACAATGAGCAGTTCTTC. Residues: CASSLGLAGATYNEQFF.

The rearrangement links TRBV7-9 to TRBJ2-1; a possible D gene is TRBD1 (5 bases). The CDR3 runs to 13 residues. The germline V gene has CDR1 SEHNR and CDR2 FQNEAQ (reference sequence). With 5 bases removed from V and 4 bases from J, the gap between germline ends came to 9 bases. The CDR3 loop is CASSQGQYNEQFF. CDR3 sequence (DNA): TGTGCCAGCAGCCAGGGCCAGTACAATGAGCAGTTCTTC.

V gene TRBV11-3 combines with J gene TRBJ2-7, with D tentatively TRBD1 (6 bases). V was shortened by 5 bases and J by 1 base, with 12 bases between the two germline ends. From germline, CDR1 is SGHNT and CDR2 YENEEA. The CDR3 length is 14 residues. In nucleotides, the CDR3 is TGTGCCAGCAGCGTAGGTACAGGGTCCTACGAGCAGTACTTC. Translating gives CASSVGTGSYEQYF.

The rearrangement uses TRBV4-2 and TRBJ2-7; unclear D gene. V dropped 0 bases and J dropped 3 bases, with 18 bases sitting between them. Germline assignment: CDR1 LGHNA and CDR2 YNFKEQ. The CDR3 spans 17 residues. The DNA of the CDR3 is TGTGCCAGCAGCCAAGATCTTTTAAGCCTGGGGATCTACGAGCAGTACTTC. Its translation: CASSQDLLSLGIYEQYF.

This chain links TRBV30 with TRBJ2-1, with 10 bases that match TRBD2. This CDR3 comprises 12 residues. CDR1 is GTSNPN, CDR2 SVGIG, per germline (reference sequence). V was clipped by 2 bases and J by 10 bases; unmatched bases: 2. The CDR3: CAWSTSGVEQFF. The CDR3 nucleotides read TGTGCCTGGAGTACTAGCGGGGTGGAGCAGTTCTTC. The whole variable domain, filled in from reference TRBV30 and TRBJ2-1, reads SQTIHQWPATLVQPVGSPLSLECTVEGTSNPNLYWYRQAAGRGLQLLFYSVGIGQISSEVPQNLSASRPQDRQFILSSKKLLLSDSGFYLCAWSTSGVEQFFGPGTRLTVL.

This clone appeared a few times. V usage is TRBV5-1 and J usage is TRBJ2-2; TRBD1 aligns across 9 bases. The CDR3 spans 16 residues. Germline assignment: CDR1 SGHRS and CDR2 YFSETQ. Losses at the gene ends were 1 base for V and 7 bases for J; bases not matched to a gene: 8. In nucleotides, the CDR3 is TGCGCCAGCAGCTTGAGAACAGGGGGCTCGAACGGGGAGCTGTTTTTT. Translating gives CASSLRTGGSNGELFF.

This chain connects TRBV28 to TRBJ2-7, with 12 positions matching TRBD2. CDR3 length: 15 residues. V shed 6 bases and J 3 bases; nucleotides not matched to a gene: 6. CDR1 MDHEN and CDR2 SYDVKM come from the germline V gene. CDR3 protein: CASRPLAGGYYEQYF. In nucleotides, the CDR3 is TGTGCCAGCAGGCCACTAGCGGGAGGCTACTACGAGCAGTACTTC.

The CDR3 spells CASSLGPTSSGNTIYF. CDR3 in DNA: TGTGCCAGCAGCTTAGGCCCGACGAGCTCTGGAAACACCATATATTTT. The genes are TRBV13 and TRBJ1-3; D gene uncertain. Trimming stripped 0 bases from V and 0 bases from J, with 9 bases between. The V gene's germline CDR1 is PRHDT and CDR2 FYEKMQ (reference sequence). CDR3 length: 16 residues.

The rearrangement uses TRBV7-3 and TRBJ1-3; maybe TRBD1 (6 bases). This CDR3 spans 14 amino acids. V lost 4 bases, J lost 0 bases, and 7 bases lay in between. The germline V gene has CDR1 SGHTA and CDR2 FQGTGA. The CDR3 here is CASSSTGSGNTIYF. The CDR3 region has the DNA TGTGCCAGCAGCTCGACAGGCTCTGGAAACACCATATATTTT.

This sequence joins TRBV19 and TRBJ2-7; weak D call: TRBD2 (5 bases). Germline assignment: CDR1 LNHDA and CDR2 SQIVND (reference sequence). The CDR3 loop spans 13 amino acids. Trimming removed 5 bases from V and 7 bases from J, with 15 bases in between. The CDR3 here is CASSSHGGWEQYF. DNA of the CDR3: TGTGCCAGTAGTTCGCATGGAGGATGGGAGCAGTACTTC.

The chain uses TRBV27 and TRBJ1-2; tentative D call: TRBD1 (6 bases). This CDR3 is 14 amino acids long. The germline V and J ends were trimmed by 7 bases and 6 bases, with 18 bases remaining between them. The V gene's germline CDR1 is MNHEY and CDR2 SMNVEV (reference sequence). The CDR3 loop is CASKRGGGRNGYTF. As DNA, the CDR3 is TGTGCCAGCAAGAGGGGCGGGGGCCGGAATGGCTACACCTTC.

The V call is TRBV10-3, the J call TRBJ1-1, with 7 positions matching TRBD1. Per the germline V gene, CDR1 is ENHRY and CDR2 is SYGVKD. The CDR3 has 13 amino acids. V was pared by 11 bases and J by 5 bases, with 11 bases of the junction left unmatched. CDR3 bases: TGTGCCGCCCGACAGGGCCCGAGTACTGAAGCTTTCTTT. Its translation is CAARQGPSTEAFF.

V gene TRBV10-2 combines with J gene TRBJ2-1; possibly TRBD2 for D (5 bases). Germline values: CDR1 WSHSY, CDR2 SAAADI. This CDR3 has 14 residues. V was cut by 3 bases and J by 8 bases, with 14 bases left in between. CDR3 in amino acids: CASSESLAIDEQFF. For the CDR3, the DNA is TGCGCCAGCAGTGAATCGCTAGCTATCGATGAGCAGTTCTTC.